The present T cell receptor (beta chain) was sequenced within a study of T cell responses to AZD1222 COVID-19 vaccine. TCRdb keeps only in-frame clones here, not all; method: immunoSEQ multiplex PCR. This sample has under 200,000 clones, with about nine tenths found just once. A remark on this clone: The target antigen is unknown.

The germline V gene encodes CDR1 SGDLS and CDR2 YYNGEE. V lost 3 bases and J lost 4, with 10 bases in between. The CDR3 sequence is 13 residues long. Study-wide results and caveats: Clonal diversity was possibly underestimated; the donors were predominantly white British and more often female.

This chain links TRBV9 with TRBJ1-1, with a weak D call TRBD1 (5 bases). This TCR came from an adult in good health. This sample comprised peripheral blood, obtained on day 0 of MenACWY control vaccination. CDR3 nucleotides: TGTGCCAGCAGCGGGGGCGGCGGCACTGAAGCTTTCTTT. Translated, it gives CASSGGGGTEAFF.